The T cell receptor (beta chain) under discussion was sequenced for a study of identical twins. Every donor was a healthy Caucasian. The CDR3 runs 13 residues. Trimming removed 4 bases at V and 3 bases at J, with 8 bases between. Germline CDR1 and CDR2: ENHRY and SYGVKD. A universal primer site was incorporated via template switching, and the cDNA contained unique molecular identifiers. TCRdb re-derived calls from the 5' RACE reads in MiXCR, one entry per CDR3 protein. The repertoire consists of roughly 480,000 distinct CDR3 sequences, with 20% to 25% occurring once and the leading ten covering approximately 2.9%. The same sample was also studied in work on T cells expressing NK-cell markers. That investigation notes: Topping the CD3+CD56-NKG2C+ fraction as well were these clonotypes, in several donors.

Material for sequencing was CD4+ T cells sorted from blood. V is TRBV10-3 and J is TRBJ2-3; D is undetermined. This clonotype was sampled from a woman aged 18 to 35 in good health. For the CDR3, the DNA is TGTGCCATCAGTGCCGTTGGGACAGATACGCAGTATTTT. Protein product: CAISAVGTDTQYF.